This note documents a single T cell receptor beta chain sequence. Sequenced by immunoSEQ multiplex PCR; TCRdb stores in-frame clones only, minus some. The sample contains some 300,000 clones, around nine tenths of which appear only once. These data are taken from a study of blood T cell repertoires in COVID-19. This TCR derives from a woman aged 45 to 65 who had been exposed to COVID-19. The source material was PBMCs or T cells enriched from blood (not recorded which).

Here the CDR3 reads CAWTRLTGPYTEAFF. The CDR3 nucleotides are TGTGCCTGGACCCGATTGACAGGGCCTTACACTGAAGCTTTCTTT. J is TRBJ1-1 and V is TRBV30, with 7 bases fitting TRBD1. Unmatched junction bases numbered 11, after V lost 4 bases and J lost 3 bases. The CDR3 totals 15 residues. The germline V gene has CDR1 GTSNPN and CDR2 SVGIG (reference sequence).